These 25 T cell receptor beta chains share one sample of origin, sequenced in a study of T cell responses to AZD1222 COVID-19 vaccine. Assay used: immunoSEQ multiplex PCR; TCRdb lists only in-frame clones, some missing. The sample has fewer than 85,000 clones; 80% to 90% are singletons. The material was peripheral blood, obtained on day 0 of AZD1222 vaccination. Every receptor here comes from an adult in good health.

This clone showed up just once. The V call is TRBV15, the J call TRBJ2-7; unclear D gene. This CDR3 comprises 12 residues. Looked up from germline, CDR1 is LNHNV and CDR2 is YYDKDF (reference sequence). V lost 3 bases, J lost 3 bases, and 6 bases lay in between. The CDR3 DNA reads TGTGCCACCAGCAGCGGTAACTACGAGCAGTACTTC. It codes for CATSSGNYEQYF.

This chain connects TRBV12-5 to TRBJ1-1; 10 positions agree with TRBD1. The CDR3 has 14 residues. V shed 6 bases and J 4 bases; nucleotides not matched to a gene: 5. CDR1 is LGHNT and CDR2 is FRNRAP in the germline V gene. The CDR3 region is CASGPGTGATEAFF. CDR3 nucleotide sequence: TGTGCTAGTGGCCCGGGGACAGGGGCCACTGAAGCTTTCTTT.

This clone was seen only once. The V gene is TRBV29-1, the J gene TRBJ1-1; D is ambiguous. The germline V gene encodes CDR1 SQVTM and CDR2 ANQGSEA. The germline V and J ends were trimmed by 2 bases and 6 bases, with 7 bases remaining between them. The CDR3 runs to 11 residues. CDR3 DNA: TGCAGCGTTGAATGGGAGGCTGAAGCTTTCTTT. Residues: CSVEWEAEAFF.

The CDR3 loop is CASKPTAYQPQHF. For the CDR3, the DNA is TGTGCCAGCAAACCGACCGCGTATCAGCCCCAGCATTTT. J is TRBJ1-5 and V is TRBV28; no clear D gene. The CDR3 runs 13 residues. The germline V and J ends were trimmed by 7 bases and 5 bases, with 12 bases remaining between them. From germline, CDR1 is MDHEN and CDR2 SYDVKM.

The chain couples TRBV20-1 to TRBJ1-6; perhaps TRBD1 as D (5 bases). The CDR3 is made up of 12 amino acids. CDR1 and CDR2 from the germline V gene are DFQATT and SNEGSKA (reference sequence). Trimming pared 3 bases from V and 9 bases from J, leaving 9 bases between. CDR3 protein: CSASIGVSPLHF. CDR3 in DNA: TGCAGTGCTAGTATAGGGGTTTCACCCCTCCACTTT.

In its sample, this clone was seen a few times. This chain joins TRBV7-9 and TRBJ1-5, with D hard to call. CDR3 length: 16 amino acids. The germline V and J ends were trimmed by 1 base and 7 bases, with 17 bases remaining between them. In germline, CDR1 is SEHNR, CDR2 FQNEAQ (reference sequence). This chain's CDR3 is CASSLVAPDGNQPQHF. CDR3 in DNA: TGTGCCAGCAGCTTAGTGGCCCCTGACGGGAACCAGCCCCAGCATTTT.

The chain uses TRBV6-5 and TRBJ1-2, with unresolved D. Deletions cut 0 bases from V and 8 bases from J, with 13 bases between. This CDR3 comprises 14 residues. Looked up from germline, CDR1 is MNHEY and CDR2 is SVGAGI. CDR3 sequence reads: CASSYSPRQLGYTF. The CDR3 DNA sequence: TGTGCCAGCAGTTACTCGCCCAGACAATTAGGCTACACCTTC.

The chain links TRBV7-6 to TRBJ2-1; D is uncertain. CDR1 and CDR2 from the germline V gene are SGHVS and FNYEAQ. This CDR3 comprises 15 residues. V was cut by 2 bases and J by 0 bases, with 8 bases left in between. For the CDR3, the DNA is TGTGCCAGCAGCTTACCCTGGAGCTCCTACAATGAGCAGTTCTTC. Translation: CASSLPWSSYNEQFF.

The rearrangement joins TRBV24-1 to TRBJ2-3; TRBD2 aligns across 10 bases. V trimming: 3 bases; J trimming: 6 bases; junction bases outside the gene matches: 11. Germline CDR1 reads KGHDR; CDR2 reads SFDVKD. The CDR3 length is 17 residues. CDR3 region: CATSDTNPGLARDTQYF. Written as DNA, the CDR3 is TGTGCCACCAGTGATACCAACCCGGGACTAGCGAGGGATACGCAGTATTTT.

The chain employs TRBV28 and TRBJ2-3; 8 bases line up with TRBD2. The CDR3 loop spans 16 amino acids. The J segment lost 6 bases and the V segment lost 7 bases, leaving 15 bases of the junction unmatched. Germline-derived CDR1 and CDR2 are MDHEN and SYDVKM. CDR3 region: CASITGLAPSSDTQYF. The CDR3 region has the DNA TGTGCCAGCATCACCGGACTAGCCCCGAGTAGCGATACGCAGTATTTT.

The gene calls are TRBV28 and TRBJ1-3, with D unclear. The CDR3 has 15 residues. V shed 8 bases and J shed 1 base, with 15 bases lying between them. Germline lookup yields CDR1 MDHEN and CDR2 SYDVKM. The CDR3 sequence: CASGRAGISGNTIYF. CDR3 DNA sequence: TGTGCCAGCGGGAGAGCAGGCATATCTGGAAACACCATATATTTT.

The rearrangement uses TRBV5-1 and TRBJ2-4, with 7 nucleotides matching TRBD2. This CDR3 contains 14 residues. Trimming took 4 bases from V and 7 from J; bases not matched to a gene: 8. Germline CDR1 and CDR2: SGHRS and YFSETQ. Written as DNA, the CDR3 is TGCGCCAGCAGCCTTACCCGGGACTATAACATTCAGTACTTC. Translating it yields CASSLTRDYNIQYF.

The chain combines TRBV12-5 with TRBJ2-7, with 7 bases that match TRBD1. Germline V gene data show CDR1 as LGHNT and CDR2 as FRNRAP. The V and J ends lost 3 bases and 2 bases, in that order; junction bases with no gene match: 10. The CDR3 contains 16 residues. The CDR3: CASGLNGDRHPYEQYF. In DNA form, the CDR3 reads TGTGCTAGTGGTTTAAATGGGGACAGACATCCCTACGAGCAGTACTTC. The whole variable domain, filled in from reference TRBV12-5 and TRBJ2-7, reads DARVTQTPRHKVTEMGQEVTMRCQPILGHNTVFWYRQTMMQGLELLAYFRNRAPLDDSGMPKDRFSAEMPDATLATLKIQPSEPRDSAVYFCASGLNGDRHPYEQYFGPGTRLTVT.

This rearrangement joins TRBV4-2 to TRBJ2-7; D not resolved. The V gene lost 6 bases and the J gene lost 2 bases, with 11 bases spanning the gap. Germline assignment: CDR1 LGHNA and CDR2 YNFKEQ. The length of the CDR3 is 13 residues. DNA for the CDR3: TGTGCCAGCAGTTCCCTGGCGACCTACGAGCAGTACTTC. Amino acid sequence: CASSSLATYEQYF.

The CDR3: CASRKQGYDEQYF. CDR3 DNA: TGTGCCAGTAGAAAACAGGGATATGACGAGCAGTACTTC. V and J are TRBV19 and TRBJ2-7; weak D call: TRBD1 (6 bases). This CDR3 is built from 13 residues. V was clipped by 6 bases and J by 5 bases, with 14 bases between them. Germline lookup yields CDR1 LNHDA and CDR2 SQIVND (reference sequence).

The V gene is TRBV7-2, the J gene TRBJ2-5; TRBD2 might be the D (6 bases). Trimming cost V 3 bases and J 5 bases, with 19 bases left between them. The CDR3 is 16 amino acids. Germline CDR1 SGHTA, CDR2 FQGNSA. For the CDR3, the DNA is TGTGCCAGCAGCTTCTTCGCGGGAAGGTGGTCGGAGACCCAGTACTTC. Encoded protein: CASSFFAGRWSETQYF.

The V and J genes are TRBV6-5 and TRBJ2-3, with D unclear. The germline gives CDR1 MNHEY, CDR2 SVGAGI. This CDR3 is built from 12 residues. Trimming removed 4 bases at V and 4 bases at J, with 6 bases between. CDR3 nucleotides: TGTGCCAGCAGTTCCAGAGCAGATACGCAGTATTTT. Its protein is CASSSRADTQYF.

The V gene is TRBV27, the J gene TRBJ2-3; D possibly uses TRBD1 or TRBD2 (5 bases each). V was clipped by 5 bases and J by 1 base, with 16 bases between them. The germline V gene has CDR1 MNHEY and CDR2 SMNVEV (reference sequence). The CDR3 covers 16 residues. CDR3: CASSPVPLGGTDTQYF. As DNA, the CDR3 is TGTGCCAGCAGTCCAGTCCCGCTGGGGGGCACAGATACGCAGTATTTT.

The chain carries TRBV13 and TRBJ1-1, with TRBD1 matching over 8 bases. V shed 5 bases and J 4 bases; nucleotides not matched to a gene: 9. The CDR3 sequence is 15 residues long. Germline V gene sequence: CDR1 PRHDT, CDR2 FYEKMQ (reference sequence). CDR3: CASSTGGAGGTEAFF. In nucleotides, the CDR3 is TGTGCCAGCAGCACAGGGGGAGCGGGGGGCACTGAAGCTTTCTTT. The full variable domain, in which reference TRBV13 and TRBJ1-1 provide the parts outside the CDR3, is AAGVIQSPRHLIKEKRETATLKCYPIPRHDTVYWYQQGPGQDPQFLISFYEKMQSDKGSIPDRFSAQQFSDYHSELNMSSLELGDSALYFCASSTGGAGGTEAFFGQGTRLTVV.

The chain is built from TRBV15 and TRBJ1-1, with unresolved D. From germline, CDR1 is LNHNV and CDR2 YYDKDF (reference sequence). CDR3 size: 15 residues. The V end was cut by 0 bases, the J end by 10 bases, with 18 bases between. CDR3: CATSRDGRTALGAFF. CDR3 DNA sequence: TGTGCCACCAGCAGAGATGGCCGGACGGCCCTTGGAGCTTTCTTT.

V gene TRBV4-1 combines with J gene TRBJ1-2; a possible D gene is TRBD1 (5 bases). Germline-derived CDR1 and CDR2 are MGHRA and YSYEKL. This CDR3 has 14 residues. Trimming removed 2 bases at V and 2 bases at J, with 9 bases between. The DNA of the CDR3 is TGCGCCAGCAGCCAAATGGGGCAGAACTATGGCTACACCTTC. Its protein product is CASSQMGQNYGYTF.

This clone was recorded only once. The genes are TRBV5-4 and TRBJ1-3, with no clear D. The CDR3 length is 16 residues. Germline CDR1 SGHNT, CDR2 YYREEE (reference sequence). Trimming left V 0 bases short and J 0 bases short, with 10 bases between. The CDR3 loop is CASSLANGLSGNTIYF. In nucleotides, the CDR3 is TGTGCCAGCAGCTTGGCCAACGGTCTCTCTGGAAACACCATATATTTT.

The genes are TRBV4-2 and TRBJ2-3; D unclear. CDR1 and CDR2 from the germline V gene are LGHNA and YNFKEQ. V lost 4 bases to trimming and J lost 3 bases, with 14 bases between them. The CDR3 has 15 amino acids. The CDR3 spells CASSRSPLSTDTQYF. In DNA form, the CDR3 reads TGTGCCAGCAGCCGAAGCCCCCTGTCTACAGATACGCAGTATTTT.

J is TRBJ2-3 and V is TRBV5-1; D perhaps matches TRBD1 (5 bases). Between the trimmed V and J ends, which lost 0 bases and 2 bases, there was a span of 10 bases. CDR3 length equals 15 residues. Germline lookup yields CDR1 SGHRS and CDR2 YFSETQ. CDR3 loop: CASSLVGRATDTQYF. CDR3 nucleotide sequence: TGCGCCAGCAGCTTGGTAGGCAGGGCCACAGATACGCAGTATTTT. The full variable domain, rest sourced from reference TRBV5-1 and TRBJ2-3, is KAGVTQTPRYLIKTRGQQVTLSCSPISGHRSVSWYQQTPGQGLQFLFEYFSETQRNKGNFPGRFSGRQFSNSRSEMNVSTLELGDSALYLCASSLVGRATDTQYFGPGTRLTVL.

The chain uses TRBV6-5 and TRBJ2-1; perhaps TRBD1 as D (5 bases). CDR1 and CDR2 from the germline V gene are MNHEY and SVGAGI. The CDR3 extends over 15 amino acids. Trimming removed 7 bases from V and 1 base from J, with 14 bases in between. The CDR3 here is CASTRTRGSYNEQFF. The CDR3 coding sequence is TGTGCCAGCACCCGGACAAGGGGATCCTACAATGAGCAGTTCTTC.